This T cell receptor beta chain emerged from a study of blood T cell repertoires in COVID-19. Study-level information: There were acute and convalescent COVID-19 samples, and they came from the United States, Italy and Spain.

Germline loops: CDR1 SQVTM, CDR2 ANQGSEA. CDR3 length equals 16 residues. The junction had 15 bases not matched to a gene; V was cut back by 4 bases and J by 3 bases. Measured with immunoSEQ multiplex PCR; TCRdb has only the in-frame clones, and not every one. The sample carries about 260,000 clones, around nine tenths recorded once. This clone turned up a few times. The specimen was peripheral blood. This TCR was recovered from a man aged 35-49 years who had recovered from COVID-19. V gene TRBV29-1 combines with J gene TRBJ2-7; 7 nucleotides align to TRBD1. Here the CDR3 DNA reads TGCAGCGTTGGAGGGGTCACGGACAGGTCCGGCTACGAGCAGTACTTC. This codes for CSVGGVTDRSGYEQYF.